This TCR beta chain comes out of a study of T cell responses to AZD1222 COVID-19 vaccine. Study-wide results and caveats: Donors in the cohort were predominantly white British and more often female, and clonal diversity was possibly underestimated. Without day 14 samples, only post-peak T cell repertoires were studied.

The CDR3 loop spans 17 amino acids. The ends lost 0 bases at V and 0 bases at J; junction bases unmatched: 4. CDR1 and CDR2 from the germline V gene are MNHEY and SVGEGT. About this clone itself: The antigen remains unidentified.

Sequenced by immunoSEQ multiplex PCR; TCRdb stores in-frame clones only, minus some. The sample consists of approximately 150,000 clones, more than 70% of them appearing once. This sequence joins TRBV6-2 or TRBV6-3 and TRBJ1-1, with 10 positions matching TRBD1. The sample in question was peripheral blood, obtained on day 0 of AZD1222 vaccination. This TCR came from an adult in good health. The CDR3 DNA reads as TGTGCCAGCAGTTACTCTACGGGACAGGGGATGAACACTGAAGCTTTCTTT. Translated, it gives CASSYSTGQGMNTEAFF.